The 10 T cell receptor beta chains presented below share a single source sample, sequenced in a study of blood T cell repertoires in COVID-19. Produced via immunoSEQ multiplex PCR; TCRdb's table is partial and in-frame only. The sample has about 67,000 clones, about four fifths seen once. Sequencing was done on a sample of peripheral blood. The origin of the receptors is an older woman with acute or convalescent COVID-19.

The V gene is TRBV6-2 or TRBV6-3, the J gene TRBJ2-5; 8 bases agree with TRBD2. V was pared by 2 bases and J by 5 bases, with 7 bases of the junction left unmatched. Germline values: CDR1 MNHEY, CDR2 SVGEGT. This CDR3 has 15 residues. The CDR3 loop is CASSYIGSGVETQYF. The CDR3 DNA follows: TGTGCCAGCAGTTACATAGGTAGCGGGGTTGAGACCCAGTACTTC.

The chain is built from TRBV19 and TRBJ1-2; 9 positions agree with TRBD1. V lost 4 bases to trimming and J lost 3 bases; unmatched junction nucleotides: 3. The germline V gene encodes CDR1 LNHDA and CDR2 SQIVND (reference sequence). The CDR3 loop spans 14 amino acids. CDR3 coding DNA: TGTGCCAGTAGTACGGACAGGGGAGACTATGGCTACACCTTC. Its protein product is CASSTDRGDYGYTF. The variable domain in full, completed from reference TRBV19 and TRBJ1-2, reads DGGITQSPKYLFRKEGQNVTLSCEQNLNHDAMYWYRQDPGQGLRLIYYSQIVNDFQKGDIAEGYSVSREKKESFPLTVTSAQKNPTAFYLCASSTDRGDYGYTFGSGTRLTVV.

The V gene is TRBV5-1, the J gene TRBJ1-1; D is perhaps TRBD1 (5 bases). Per the germline V gene, CDR1 is SGHRS and CDR2 is YFSETQ. Trimming took 4 bases from V and 0 from J, leaving 10 bases between them. This CDR3 spans 14 amino acids. In nucleotides, the CDR3 is TGCGCCAGCAGCAGGGAGGGGATGAACACTGAAGCTTTCTTT. Translated, it gives CASSREGMNTEAFF.

The V and J genes are TRBV7-2 and TRBJ2-7; tentatively, D is TRBD2 (6 bases). The CDR3 runs to 14 residues. V shed 0 bases and J shed 7 bases, with 13 bases lying between them. Germline V gene sequence: CDR1 SGHTA, CDR2 FQGNSA. The CDR3 spells CASSLAAGPEEQYF. Written as DNA, the CDR3 is TGTGCCAGCAGCTTAGCGGCGGGACCGGAGGAGCAGTACTTC.

The chain employs TRBV28 and TRBJ1-1; D is uncertain. V gave up 5 bases and J gave up 4 bases, with 17 bases separating them. The germline V gene encodes CDR1 MDHEN and CDR2 SYDVKM. The CDR3 is made up of 15 amino acids. The CDR3 protein is CASSLLGPEGTEAFF. DNA of the CDR3: TGTGCCAGCAGTCTTCTCGGGCCGGAGGGCACTGAAGCTTTCTTT.

V usage is TRBV9 and J usage is TRBJ2-5, with 11 bases aligning to TRBD2. V gave up 4 bases and J gave up 5 bases; unmatched junction bases: 4. The CDR3 consists of 14 residues. In germline, CDR1 is SGDLS, CDR2 YYNGEE. The CDR3 sequence: CASSPSGGRETQYF. CDR3 bases: TGTGCCAGCAGCCCTAGCGGGGGGAGGGAGACCCAGTACTTC.

This chain joins TRBV19 and TRBJ1-3, with 8 positions matching TRBD1. CDR3 length: 14 amino acids. The V gene end was trimmed by 2 bases and the J gene end by 7 bases; junction bases not matched to a gene: 4. Germline V gene data show CDR1 as LNHDA and CDR2 as SQIVND (reference sequence). The chain's CDR3 is CASSITGGRNTIYF. The CDR3 DNA sequence: TGTGCCAGTAGTATAACAGGGGGTCGGAACACCATATATTTT.

The rearrangement links TRBV5-1 to TRBJ2-7; 8 bases map to TRBD1. The germline gives CDR1 SGHRS, CDR2 YFSETQ. The ends lost 4 bases at V and 4 bases at J; junction bases unmatched: 10. The CDR3 has 15 amino acids. This chain's CDR3 is CASSPGAGGVYEQYF. DNA of the CDR3: TGCGCCAGCAGCCCCGGGGCAGGGGGCGTATACGAGCAGTACTTC.

V gene TRBV19 combines with J gene TRBJ1-2, with TRBD1 matching 8 bases. In germline, CDR1 is LNHDA, CDR2 SQIVND (reference sequence). V lost 3 bases and J lost 6; bases outside the gene matches: 6. CDR3 length equals 14 residues. CDR3 in DNA: TGTGCCAGTAGTATGGGACAGGATTGGAATGGCTACACCTTC. Its translation: CASSMGQDWNGYTF.

This chain uses TRBV4-3 with TRBJ2-5; 8 bases are a match to TRBD2. CDR3 size: 14 residues. The trim removed 4 bases at V and 1 base at J, leaving 2 bases unmatched. CDR1 and CDR2 (germline): LGHNA, YSLEER. The CDR3: CASSLRGGQETQYF. CDR3 DNA sequence: TGCGCCAGCAGCCTTCGGGGGGGCCAAGAGACCCAGTACTTC.